This is a list of T cell receptor beta chains from one sample in a study of blood T cells in healthy people across ages. TCRdb used MiXCR to reprocess the 5' RACE reads, holding one entry per CDR3 protein. This sample has about 1,400,000 distinct CDR3 sequences, with around 59% found just once. The specimen sequenced was blood. The receptors here all came from a man younger than 35 in good health. Each CDR3 is given with its conserved first and last residue. Fields, in order: clone size, V gene, D gene, J gene, CDR3 DNA, CDR3 protein. D genes are given only for firm matches. For some rows the clone size is stated as once, few or many, or as a class when expanded; others skip it.

.,TRBV4-1,.,TRBJ2-7,TGCGCCAGCAGCCAAGTGTCCAGGGCAGGCTACGAGCAGTACTTC,CASSQVSRAGYEQYF
few,TRBV7-2,.,TRBJ2-7,TGTGCCAGCAGCTTGGGACGTGGGAGGCCTGCTTACGAGCAGTACTTC,CASSLGRGRPAYEQYF
.,TRBV10-3,.,TRBJ1-2,TGTGCCATCCGGGGCAGGGTAACTGGCTACACCTTC,CAIRGRVTGYTF
.,TRBV29-1,.,TRBJ2-7,TGCAGCGCTTCCCCTGGGCGTTCCTACGAGCAGTACTTC,CSASPGRSYEQYF
.,TRBV25-1,TRBD2,TRBJ2-3,TGTGCCAGCAGTGAAGAGGTGGGACTACCCGGGAATACGCAGTATTTT,CASSEEVGLPGNTQYF
few,TRBV29-1,.,TRBJ2-1,TGCAGCGCCCGGGACACCAGCTCCTACAATGAGCAGTTCTTC,CSARDTSSYNEQFF
.,TRBV20-1,.,TRBJ1-1,TGCAGTGCTAGTCCGGCCCCGAGCCCCGAAGCTTTCTTT,CSASPAPSPEAFF
few,TRBV5-1,TRBD2,TRBJ2-3,TGCGCCAGCAGCTGGGGGGGAGTTCTGACAGATACGCAGTATTTT,CASSWGGVLTDTQYF
few,TRBV12-3/TRBV12-4,.,TRBJ1-4,TGTGCCAGCAGGGCTAATGAAAAACTGTTTTTT,CASRANEKLFF
.,TRBV14,.,TRBJ2-1,TGTGCCAGCAGCCCTCCGTGGGGGAACAATGAGCAGTTCTTC,CASSPPWGNNEQFF
.,TRBV11-2,TRBD1,TRBJ2-5,TGTGCCAGCAGCTTAGTGGGACAGGGGAGGCTGGAGACCCAGTACTTC,CASSLVGQGRLETQYF
.,TRBV4-1,TRBD1,TRBJ2-5,TGTGCCAGCAGTCAGCCTGACAGGGGTCAAGAGACCCAGTACTTC,CASSQPDRGQETQYF
.,TRBV5-1,.,TRBJ1-4,TGCGCCAGCAGCTTGGTCCTGGCAGTAGACCTATCAACTAACGAAAAACTGTTTTTT,CASSLVLAVDLSTNEKLFF
.,TRBV11-2,.,TRBJ2-3,TGTGCCAGCAGCCAGTGTACAGGCACAGATACGCAGTATTTT,CASSQCTGTDTQYF
few,TRBV29-1,.,TRBJ2-5,TGCAGCGTAAGGGACACCGGGGAGACCCAGTACTTC,CSVRDTGETQYF
.,TRBV27,TRBD2,TRBJ2-7,TGTGCCAGCAGGCCTATAGCGGGAGGGCCGTCCAATGAGCAGTACTTC,CASRPIAGGPSNEQYF
few,TRBV28,.,TRBJ2-5,TGTGCCAGCAGTTTATGGATACCCAGAGAGCAGTACTTC,CASSLWIPREQYF
.,TRBV11-2,TRBD2,TRBJ2-1,TGTGCCAGCAGCTCCCCGGGACTAGCGGGAGAAGTGGGGTTTTACAATGAGCAGTTCTTC,CASSSPGLAGEVGFYNEQFF
.,TRBV30,TRBD2,TRBJ2-2,TGTGCCTGGGAAATAGCGGGAGGCAACACCGGGGAGCTGTTTTTT,CAWEIAGGNTGELFF
few,TRBV14,.,TRBJ2-3,TGTGCCAGCGGAACTAGCACAGATACGCAGTATTTT,CASGTSTDTQYF
few,TRBV28,.,TRBJ2-5,TGTGCCAGCAGCCCAGAAACAGGGAGTAAGCAGACCCAGTACTTC,CASSPETGSKQTQYF
.,TRBV7-9,.,TRBJ2-4,TGTGCCAGCAGCGTAGCCGGGTTGGACATTCAGTACTTC,CASSVAGLDIQYF
few,TRBV2,.,TRBJ1-1,TGTGCCAGCAGTGAGGGCATGGGCACTGAAGCTTTCTTT,CASSEGMGTEAFF
.,TRBV4-1,.,TRBJ1-1,TGCGCCAGCAGCCTAGAACCACGGGGGCTCGAAGCTTTCTTT,CASSLEPRGLEAFF
few,TRBV6-6,.,TRBJ2-4,TGTGCCAGCAGTTACTCGAGGGACATTCAGTACTTC,CASSYSRDIQYF
.,TRBV10-3,TRBD2,TRBJ2-1,TGTGCCATCAGTGATCCTAGCGGGAGGGTATATCAGCAGTTCTTC,CAISDPSGRVYQQFF
.,TRBV12-3/TRBV12-4,TRBD1,TRBJ2-1,TGTGCCAGCAGTAACGGACAGGGATTCTACAATGAGCAGTTCTTC,CASSNGQGFYNEQFF
.,TRBV6-5,.,TRBJ2-7,TGTGCCAGCAGTTACGGGGTCCGGGGGACCGAGCAGTACTTC,CASSYGVRGTEQYF
.,TRBV14,.,TRBJ2-3,TGTGCCAGCAGCCAAGTCTACCAGGTCCCCACAGATACGCAGTATTTT,CASSQVYQVPTDTQYF
few,TRBV11-2,.,TRBJ2-2,TGTGCCAGCAGATTCCTAGGGGCAGGACCTGCCGGGGAGCTGTTTTTT,CASRFLGAGPAGELFF
.,TRBV3-1,TRBD2,TRBJ2-1,TGTGCCAGCAGCCAAGAGGTTTCGGGAGGGATCAATGAGCAGTTCTTC,CASSQEVSGGINEQFF
.,TRBV10-3,.,TRBJ2-7,TGTGCCATCAGTGACGAAGGGAGCAGCTCCTACGAGCAGTACTTC,CAISDEGSSSYEQYF
.,TRBV29-1,.,TRBJ2-1,TGCAGCGTTGGAAAAGGGGAGTCCTACAATGAGCAGTTCTTC,CSVGKGESYNEQFF
.,TRBV10-3,.,TRBJ2-4,TGTGCCATCAGTGAGGCGGCCGAGGAGCAGTACTTC,CAISEAAEEQYF
.,TRBV10-3,.,TRBJ2-5,TGTGCCATCATGCCAGACGGTGTGGAGACCCAGTACTTC,CAIMPDGVETQYF
once,TRBV2,.,TRBJ2-5,TGTGCCAGCATCAGGGGCCGACCCCCGGAGACCCAGTACTTC,CASIRGRPPETQYF
.,TRBV6-6,TRBD1,TRBJ1-2,TGTGCCAGCAGTTACCCACGGTCAGGGGGGGATGGCTACACCTTC,CASSYPRSGGDGYTF
few,TRBV20-1,.,TRBJ2-7,TGCAGTGCTAGAGATGACGGAGCCTACGAGCAGTACTTC,CSARDDGAYEQYF
few,TRBV29-1,.,TRBJ2-5,TGCAGCGTTGAATTCGGGGGCTCGGGAGAGACCCAGTACTTC,CSVEFGGSGETQYF
.,TRBV12-3/TRBV12-4,.,TRBJ2-3,TGTGCCAGCAGTTTAAAGGGGACAGATACGCAGTATTTT,CASSLKGTDTQYF
.,TRBV10-3,TRBD1,TRBJ1-4,TGTGCCATCAGTGAGCCGGACGGGACAGGAAAAGGAGGGGAAAAACTGTTTTTT,CAISEPDGTGKGGEKLFF
.,TRBV12-3/TRBV12-4,.,TRBJ1-1,TGTGCCAGCAGTTTAGCGAACTATATAGCCCCCGGAGCTTTCTTT,CASSLANYIAPGAFF
.,TRBV28,TRBD1,TRBJ2-5,TGTGCCAGCAAACTCTCAGGGGCAGGGGGACAAGAGACCCAGTACTTC,CASKLSGAGGQETQYF
few,TRBV27,.,TRBJ2-7,TGTGCCAGCAGCAGGGGAAGTTGGGACGAGCAGTACTTC,CASSRGSWDEQYF
.,TRBV15,.,TRBJ2-1,TGTGCCACCAGCGCAGCAGGGGATGAGCAGTTCTTC,CATSAAGDEQFF
.,TRBV7-2,TRBD2,TRBJ2-1,TGTGCCAGTCATCCGGGACTAGCGCCATCCTACAATGAGCAGTTCTTC,CASHPGLAPSYNEQFF
.,TRBV18,TRBD1,TRBJ2-3,TGTGCCAGCTCACGCGGACAGGGCGAGGGTACGCAGTATTTT,CASSRGQGEGTQYF
.,TRBV12-3/TRBV12-4,.,TRBJ2-2,TGTGCCAGCAATGCGGGGTATGGCGGGGAGCTGTTTTTT,CASNAGYGGELFF
few,TRBV4-3,.,TRBJ2-4,TGCGCCAGCAGCCAAGTGGGGGAAGGCTTAAACATTCAGTACTTC,CASSQVGEGLNIQYF
.,TRBV29-1,.,TRBJ1-5,TGCAGCGCGATACAGGGAGATCAGCCCCAGCATTTT,CSAIQGDQPQHF
.,TRBV20-1,TRBD2,TRBJ2-1,TGCAGTGCTAGAGATGGAACGGGACTAAATGAGCAGTTCTTC,CSARDGTGLNEQFF
few,TRBV5-1,.,TRBJ2-7,TGCGCCAGCAGCCCGGGGGGCACACGGAACGAGCAGTACTTC,CASSPGGTRNEQYF
.,TRBV2,TRBD1,TRBJ1-2,TGTGCCGGCTCTACAGGGGCTCTTGGCTACACCTTC,CAGSTGALGYTF
.,TRBV7-9,TRBD1,TRBJ1-2,TGTGCCAGCAGCTTCGCAGGGGGATTAAACTATGGCTACACCTTC,CASSFAGGLNYGYTF